This entry lists 32 T cell receptor beta chains sequenced from one sample in a study of cytomegalovirus exposure and HLA in healthy donors (dated by TCRdb to between 2016 and 2019). The library was made by the immunoSEQ multiplex PCR assay. A mixture of 60 forward primers for TCR Vbeta segments and 13 reverse primers for TCR Jbeta segments was used in the multiplex PCR. TCRdb retrieved this table from immuneACCESS and kept in-frame rearrangements only. Not all clones are present; in checked studies, unresolved V genes account for under half, and no reason is known for the remainder. This sample lists about 150,000 clones; 77% were detected once. The ten largest clones take up more than 1.1% of the sample. Sequences were obtained from PBMCs. These receptors originate from a middle-aged woman in good health and CMV-seronegative.

Comment on this clone: The sample contains more than one DNA sequence encoding this CDR3. The rearrangement uses TRBV6-4 and TRBJ2-3; 9 positions agree with TRBD2. The length of the CDR3 is 14 residues. The germline V gene encodes CDR1 MRHNA and CDR2 SNTAGT. Unmatched junction bases numbered 0, after V lost 4 bases and J lost 1 base. CDR3 sequence reads: CASSASGGTDTQYF. The CDR3 coding sequence is TGTGCCAGCAGTGCTAGCGGGGGCACAGATACGCAGTATTTT.

The J gene is TRBJ2-1, the V gene TRBV28; tentatively, D is TRBD2 (6 bases). The ends were cut back, 5 bases at V and 10 bases at J, with 12 bases in the middle. CDR3 length: 12 amino acids. CDR1 is MDHEN and CDR2 is SYDVKM in the germline V gene. CDR3 coding DNA: TGTGCCAGCAGTACGGGGGTAGGGGAGCAGTTCTTC. This translates into CASSTGVGEQFF.

This chain connects TRBV9 to TRBJ2-7; perhaps TRBD1 as D (6 bases). Germline V gene sequence: CDR1 SGDLS, CDR2 YYNGEE. V was shortened by 4 bases and J by 1 base, with 12 bases between the two germline ends. CDR3 size: 14 residues. CDR3 loop: CASSPRGQSYEQYF. For the CDR3, the DNA is TGTGCCAGCAGCCCGAGAGGACAGTCCTACGAGCAGTACTTC.

J is TRBJ1-5 and V is TRBV11-2, with D maybe TRBD1 (6 bases). Germline V gene data show CDR1 as SGHAT and CDR2 as FQNNGV. Trimming took 0 bases from V and 4 from J, leaving 10 bases between them. CDR3 length equals 15 residues. The CDR3 region has the DNA TGTGCCAGCAGCTTAGACGGACAGTTTAATCAGCCCCAGCATTTT. Translation gives CASSLDGQFNQPQHF.

This clone was counted only a few times. This chain joins TRBV25-1 and TRBJ2-7; the match to TRBD1 covers 8 bases. The CDR3 sequence is 16 residues long. Trimming removed 3 bases from V and 3 bases from J; junction bases left unmatched: 10. Germline V CDR1 and CDR2: MGHDK, SYGVNS. CDR3 DNA: TGTGCCAGCAGTGACCAAGCCGGGACAGGAGTCTACGAGCAGTACTTC. Translated, it gives CASSDQAGTGVYEQYF.

The rearrangement uses TRBV28 and TRBJ1-1; D might be TRBD1 (6 bases). Between the trimmed V and J ends, which lost 6 bases and 6 bases, there was a span of 17 bases. The CDR3 has 14 amino acids. The germline CDR1 and CDR2 sequences are MDHEN and SYDVKM. CDR3 sequence: CASRNQRGGPEAFF. The CDR3 bases are TGTGCCAGCAGAAACCAAAGGGGGGGGCCTGAAGCTTTCTTT.

J is TRBJ1-3 and V is TRBV12-5; D is uncertain. Trimming removed 7 bases at V and 1 base at J, with 14 bases between. The CDR3 has 15 residues. Germline V gene lookup returns CDR1 LGHNT and CDR2 FRNRAP. DNA of the CDR3: TGTGCTAGTGCCCCCTCAGGCTATTCTGGAAACACCATATATTTT. The encoded protein is CASAPSGYSGNTIYF.

This clone was detected a few times. The chain joins TRBV2 to TRBJ2-3, with D possibly matching TRBD2 (6 bases). The length of the CDR3 is 18 residues. Deletions cut 3 bases from V and 0 bases from J, with 19 bases between. Germline values: CDR1 SNHLY, CDR2 FYNNEI. This CDR3 reads CASSETPGTYASTDTQYF. The CDR3 DNA is TGTGCCAGCAGTGAGACCCCCGGGACTTATGCTAGCACAGATACGCAGTATTTT.

The rearrangement links TRBV27 to TRBJ2-7; perhaps TRBD1 as D (7 bases). Deletions cut 4 bases from V and 4 bases from J, with 17 bases between. CDR1 and CDR2 from the germline V gene are MNHEY and SMNVEV (reference sequence). The length of the CDR3 is 15 residues. In DNA, the CDR3 is TGTGCCAGCAGTTCACGCGGGACAGTAATTTACGAGCAGTACTTC. Translation gives CASSSRGTVIYEQYF.

This clone was detected only a few times. The chain carries TRBV5-4 and TRBJ1-4; 9 bases match TRBD1. The germline V gene encodes CDR1 SGHNT and CDR2 YYREEE (reference sequence). V lost 4 bases to trimming and J lost 2 bases; unmatched junction nucleotides: 0. This CDR3 has 14 amino acids. The CDR3 loop is CASSGTGTNEKLFF. The CDR3 nucleotides are TGTGCCAGCAGCGGGACAGGGACTAATGAAAAACTGTTTTTT.

V usage is TRBV6-5 and J usage is TRBJ1-6; 7 bases agree with TRBD1. Unmatched junction bases numbered 5, after V lost 7 bases and J lost 2 bases. Per germline, CDR1 MNHEY and CDR2 SVGAGI. The CDR3 consists of 15 residues. CDR3 nucleotide sequence: TGTGCCAGCACCAAGGGACAGACCTATAATTCACCCCTCCACTTT. Protein sequence: CASTKGQTYNSPLHF.

The chain has TRBV2 and TRBJ1-5, with 7 bases aligning to TRBD1. Trimming removed 6 bases from V and 3 bases from J; junction bases left unmatched: 8. CDR1 is SNHLY, CDR2 FYNNEI, per germline. The CDR3 runs 15 residues. CDR3 protein: CASRVQGMVNQPQHF. Here the CDR3 DNA reads TGTGCCAGCAGGGTACAGGGGATGGTCAATCAGCCCCAGCATTTT.

The chain employs TRBV5-1 and TRBJ2-1, with 11 bases fitting TRBD2. J gave up 2 bases and V 4 bases, and 2 bases lay outside the gene matches. The germline gives CDR1 SGHRS, CDR2 YFSETQ. The CDR3 consists of 15 residues. Written as DNA, the CDR3 is TGCGCCAGCAGCAAGACTAGCGGGGCCTACAATGAGCAGTTCTTC. The encoded protein is CASSKTSGAYNEQFF.

The chain recombines TRBV4-1 with TRBJ2-5; TRBD1 matches at 9 bases. This CDR3 region has 14 residues. The V segment lost 3 bases and the J segment 4 bases; nucleotides outside the gene matches: 3. CDR1 and CDR2 (germline): MGHRA, YSYEKL. CDR3 nucleotide sequence: TGCGCCAGCAGCCAGGGACAGGGCGGAGAGACCCAGTACTTC. Its translation is CASSQGQGGETQYF.

This clone turned up a few times. This chain connects TRBV5-1 to TRBJ2-3; no clear D. CDR3 length: 14 amino acids. V was trimmed by 4 bases and J by 1 base, leaving 10 bases between them. Looked up from germline, CDR1 is SGHRS and CDR2 is YFSETQ. The CDR3 sequence is CASSPEQGTDTQYF. The CDR3 coding sequence is TGCGCCAGCAGCCCAGAGCAGGGCACAGATACGCAGTATTTT.

The rearrangement joins TRBV27 to TRBJ2-1; 8 nucleotides align to TRBD2. The CDR3 has 18 residues. Trimming removed 3 bases from V and 12 bases from J; junction bases left unmatched: 22. Germline V gene sequence: CDR1 MNHEY, CDR2 SMNVEV (reference sequence). The CDR3 DNA follows: TGTGCCAGCAGTTTGAAAGGTTGGGACGGGACTAGAGTTTTTGGGCAGTTCTTC. It codes for CASSLKGWDGTRVFGQFF.

Details on this clone: Other DNA sequences in this specimen translate into the identical CDR3. V gene TRBV6-5 combines with J gene TRBJ2-5; TRBD2 matches 10 bases. V was clipped by 2 bases and J by 5 bases; unmatched bases: 8. Per the germline V gene, CDR1 is MNHEY and CDR2 is SVGAGI. The CDR3 runs to 16 residues. The CDR3 nucleotides read TGTGCCAGCAGTTACCCTCGGACTAGCGGTGGGGAGACCCAGTACTTC. As protein: CASSYPRTSGGETQYF.

This sequence joins TRBV5-5 and TRBJ2-2, with TRBD1 matching over 7 bases. After removal of 0 bases from V and 6 bases from J, the junction contained 5 bases not matched to a gene. Germline loops: CDR1 SGHKS, CDR2 YYEKEE (reference sequence). The CDR3 is 15 amino acids. CDR3 DNA sequence: TGTGCCAGCAGCTTGGATCCAGGGGGTTCCGGGGAGCTGTTTTTT. This translates into CASSLDPGGSGELFF.

The chain combines TRBV29-1 with TRBJ1-4; no clear D gene. V was trimmed by 4 bases and J by 5 bases, leaving 11 bases between them. Germline values: CDR1 SQVTM, CDR2 ANQGSEA. There are 13 residues in the CDR3. The CDR3 is CSVVGQTNEKLFF. The CDR3 DNA follows: TGCAGCGTTGTGGGCCAAACCAATGAAAAACTGTTTTTT.

The chain combines TRBV4-3 with TRBJ2-7; tentative D call: TRBD1 (6 bases). V was cut by 3 bases and J by 2 bases, with 14 bases left in between. Germline CDR1 and CDR2: LGHNA and YSLEER. This CDR3 has 15 residues. The CDR3 loop reads CASSHLGTHTYEQYF. The CDR3 bases are TGCGCCAGCAGCCACCTAGGGACACATACCTACGAGCAGTACTTC.

V usage is TRBV27 and J usage is TRBJ1-6; 12 bases fit TRBD1. Germline V gene data show CDR1 as MNHEY and CDR2 as SMNVEV (reference sequence). Unmatched junction bases numbered 11, after V lost 6 bases and J lost 5 bases. CDR3 size: 18 residues. The CDR3 DNA follows: TGTGCCAGCAGAACCGGGACAGGGGGCGTCCGGAATAATTCACCCCTCCACTTT. As protein: CASRTGTGGVRNNSPLHF.

The V gene is TRBV27, the J gene TRBJ1-1, with D possibly TRBD1 on 6 matching bases. V gave up 0 bases and J gave up 10 bases, with 15 bases separating them. Germline values: CDR1 MNHEY, CDR2 SMNVEV (reference sequence). This CDR3 contains 14 residues. CDR3 nucleotide sequence: TGTGCCAGCAGTTTATCGACAGGAGCTGGGGGAGCTTTCTTT. This encodes CASSLSTGAGGAFF.

This clone was recorded a few times. This sequence joins TRBV19 and TRBJ1-1; no reliable D call. CDR1 and CDR2 (germline): LNHDA, SQIVND (reference sequence). The CDR3 is 14 residues long. The V and J ends lost 4 bases and 1 base respectively, with 10 bases between them. This CDR3 reads CASSTQFGNTEAFF. In DNA, the CDR3 is TGTGCCAGTAGTACCCAATTCGGGAACACTGAAGCTTTCTTT.

V and J are TRBV28 and TRBJ2-1, with 9 bases fitting TRBD2. Trimming removed 3 bases from V and 3 bases from J; junction bases left unmatched: 3. This CDR3 has 15 amino acids. Germline CDR1 and CDR2: MDHEN and SYDVKM. CDR3 amino acids: CASSFSGGIYNEQFF. The CDR3 nucleotides read TGTGCCAGCAGTTTTAGCGGGGGTATCTACAATGAGCAGTTCTTC.

The table lists this clone with a few counts. This chain uses TRBV5-7 with TRBJ1-1; 10 bases are a match to TRBD1. TRBV5-7 is designated an ORF whose function remains uncertain. This CDR3 spans 15 amino acids. The V segment lost 4 bases and the J segment 4 bases; nucleotides outside the gene matches: 7. In nucleotides, the CDR3 is TGTGCCAGCAGCGTCCCGGGACAGGGGTTCACTGAAGCTTTCTTT. This sequence encodes CASSVPGQGFTEAFF.

V is TRBV6-1 and J is TRBJ2-7; 7 bases line up with TRBD1. Germline-derived CDR1 and CDR2 are MNHNS and SASEGT. Trimming took 0 bases from V and 5 from J; bases not matched to a gene: 10. The CDR3 covers 16 residues. This chain's CDR3 is CASSEAFYHRGDEQYF. In nucleotides, the CDR3 is TGTGCCAGCAGTGAAGCTTTCTATCACAGGGGCGACGAGCAGTACTTC.

The rearrangement links TRBV9 to TRBJ1-1; unclear D gene. Germline V lookup: CDR1 SGDLS, CDR2 YYNGEE. V gave up 0 bases and J gave up 0 bases, with 9 bases separating them. CDR3 length equals 15 residues. DNA of the CDR3: TGTGCCAGCAGCGTAGGCCCGGGTTTGAACACTGAAGCTTTCTTT. Protein sequence: CASSVGPGLNTEAFF.

This clone was observed a few times. The chain employs TRBV6-4 and TRBJ1-6; 7 positions agree with TRBD1. The ends lost 5 bases at V and 8 bases at J; junction bases unmatched: 9. This CDR3 region has 15 residues. The germline CDR1 and CDR2 sequences are MRHNA and SNTAGT. CDR3: CASSQQGLRDSPLHF. Written as DNA, the CDR3 is TGTGCCAGCAGTCAACAGGGGTTAAGGGATTCACCCCTCCACTTT.

This sequence joins TRBV2 and TRBJ1-2; 9 bases align to TRBD1. The length of the CDR3 is 15 residues. V lost 5 bases and J lost 10; bases outside the gene matches: 14. CDR1 and CDR2 (germline): SNHLY, FYNNEI. CDR3 loop: CASSPPRTGVDDYTF. In nucleotides, the CDR3 is TGTGCCAGCAGTCCGCCCCGGACAGGGGTGGATGACTACACCTTC.

This rearrangement joins TRBV28 to TRBJ2-1, with D possibly TRBD2 on 5 matching bases. The CDR3 runs to 15 residues. V was cut by 2 bases and J by 9 bases, with 17 bases left in between. CDR1 and CDR2 from the germline V gene are MDHEN and SYDVKM. CDR3 coding DNA: TGTGCCAGCAGTTTAGAATGGGCGGGTATGGGTGAGCAGTTCTTC. The encoded protein is CASSLEWAGMGEQFF.

The chain is built from TRBV6-5 and TRBJ2-7; TRBD1 might be the D (6 bases). This CDR3 region has 15 residues. V lost 6 bases to trimming and J lost 3 bases, with 18 bases between them. Per the germline V gene, CDR1 is MNHEY and CDR2 is SVGAGI. The CDR3 DNA reads as TGTGCCAGCAGCCTCGCCAGGGGATGGTACTACGAGCAGTACTTC. It codes for CASSLARGWYYEQYF.

The sample holds a few counts of this clone. V is TRBV7-3 and J is TRBJ1-6; 7 bases fit TRBD1. CDR1 is SGHTA, CDR2 FQGTGA, per germline. The CDR3 consists of 14 residues. After removal of 5 bases from V and 7 bases from J, the junction contained 5 bases not matched to a gene. The CDR3 loop is CASSPGTANSPLHF. The DNA of the CDR3 is TGTGCCAGCAGCCCCGGGACAGCCAATTCACCCCTCCACTTT.